This T cell receptor beta chain was profiled in a study of blood T cell repertoires in COVID-19. Study at large: Acute and convalescent COVID-19 samples came from the United States, Italy and Spain.

Using immunoSEQ multiplex PCR, the repertoire was profiled, and TCRdb retains in-frame clones only, with some absent. Among about 150,000 clones listed, around 88% were seen once. V lost 3 bases, J lost 5 bases, and 8 bases stayed unmatched. The germline gives CDR1 SGDLS, CDR2 YYNGEE. This CDR3 has 15 amino acids. Sequencing used peripheral blood. The V gene is TRBV9, the J gene TRBJ1-1; 9 positions match TRBD1. The clonotype originates from a woman aged 70-85 years who had recovered from COVID-19. The CDR3 reads CASSALGQGGTEAFF. The CDR3 coding sequence is TGTGCCAGCAGCGCCTTGGGACAGGGCGGTACTGAAGCTTTCTTT.